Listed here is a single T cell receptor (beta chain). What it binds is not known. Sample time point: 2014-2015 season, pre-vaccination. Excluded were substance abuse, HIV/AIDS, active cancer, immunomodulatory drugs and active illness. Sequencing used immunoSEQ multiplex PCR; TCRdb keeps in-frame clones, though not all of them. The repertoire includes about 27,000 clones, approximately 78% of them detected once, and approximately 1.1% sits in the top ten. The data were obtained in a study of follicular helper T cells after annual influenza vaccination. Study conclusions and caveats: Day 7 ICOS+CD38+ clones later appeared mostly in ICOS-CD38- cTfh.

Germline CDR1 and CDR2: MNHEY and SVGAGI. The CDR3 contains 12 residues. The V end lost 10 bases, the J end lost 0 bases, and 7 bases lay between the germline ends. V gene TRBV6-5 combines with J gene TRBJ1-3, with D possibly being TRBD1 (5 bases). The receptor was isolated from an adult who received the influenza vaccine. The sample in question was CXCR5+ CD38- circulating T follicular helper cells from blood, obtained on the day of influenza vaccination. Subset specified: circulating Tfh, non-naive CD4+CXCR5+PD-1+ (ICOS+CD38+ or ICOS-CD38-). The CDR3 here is CATQGSGNTIYF. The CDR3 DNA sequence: TGTGCCACCCAGGGCTCTGGAAACACCATATATTTT.